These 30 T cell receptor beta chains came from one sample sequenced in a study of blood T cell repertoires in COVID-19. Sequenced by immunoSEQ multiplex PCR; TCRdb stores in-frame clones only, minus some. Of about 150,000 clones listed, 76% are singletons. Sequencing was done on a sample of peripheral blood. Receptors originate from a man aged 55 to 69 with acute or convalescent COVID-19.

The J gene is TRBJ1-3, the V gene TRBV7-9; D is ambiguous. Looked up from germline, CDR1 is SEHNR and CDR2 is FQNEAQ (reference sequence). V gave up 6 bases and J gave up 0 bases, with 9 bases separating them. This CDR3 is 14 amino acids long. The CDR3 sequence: CASSSRSSGNTIYF. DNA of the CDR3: TGTGCCAGCAGTAGTCGGAGCTCTGGAAACACCATATATTTT.

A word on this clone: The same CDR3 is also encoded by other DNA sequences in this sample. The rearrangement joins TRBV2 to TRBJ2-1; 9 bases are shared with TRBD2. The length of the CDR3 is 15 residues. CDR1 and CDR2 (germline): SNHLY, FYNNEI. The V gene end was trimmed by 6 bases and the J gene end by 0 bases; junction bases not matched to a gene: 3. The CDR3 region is CASSATSGSYNEQFF. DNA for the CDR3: TGTGCCAGCAGCGCGACTAGCGGCTCCTACAATGAGCAGTTCTTC. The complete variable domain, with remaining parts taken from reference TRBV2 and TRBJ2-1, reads EPEVTQTPSHQVTQMGQEVILRCVPISNHLYFYWYRQILGQKVEFLVSFYNNEISEKSEIFDDQFSVERPDGSNFTLKIRSTKLEDSAMYFCASSATSGSYNEQFFGPGTRLTVL.

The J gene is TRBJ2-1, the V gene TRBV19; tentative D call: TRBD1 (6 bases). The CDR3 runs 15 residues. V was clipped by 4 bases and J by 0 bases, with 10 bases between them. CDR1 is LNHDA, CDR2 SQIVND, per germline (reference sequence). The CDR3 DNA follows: TGTGCCAGTAGTAGGGACACCAGCTCCTACAATGAGCAGTTCTTC. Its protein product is CASSRDTSSYNEQFF.

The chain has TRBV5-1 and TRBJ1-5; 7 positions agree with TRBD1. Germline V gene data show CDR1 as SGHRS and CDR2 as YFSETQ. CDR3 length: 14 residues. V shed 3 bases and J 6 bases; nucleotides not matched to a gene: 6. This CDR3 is CASSSQGVGQPQHF. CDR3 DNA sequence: TGCGCCAGCAGCTCCCAGGGGGTGGGTCAGCCCCAGCATTTT.

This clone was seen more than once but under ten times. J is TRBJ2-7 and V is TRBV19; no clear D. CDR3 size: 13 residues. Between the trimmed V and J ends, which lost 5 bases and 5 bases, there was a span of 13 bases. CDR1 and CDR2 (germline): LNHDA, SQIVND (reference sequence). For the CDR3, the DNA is TGTGCCAGTAGTCTTACGGTAACCCACGAGCAGTACTTC. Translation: CASSLTVTHEQYF. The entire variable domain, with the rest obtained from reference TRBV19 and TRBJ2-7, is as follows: DGGITQSPKYLFRKEGQNVTLSCEQNLNHDAMYWYRQDPGQGLRLIYYSQIVNDFQKGDIAEGYSVSREKKESFPLTVTSAQKNPTAFYLCASSLTVTHEQYFGPGTRLTVT.

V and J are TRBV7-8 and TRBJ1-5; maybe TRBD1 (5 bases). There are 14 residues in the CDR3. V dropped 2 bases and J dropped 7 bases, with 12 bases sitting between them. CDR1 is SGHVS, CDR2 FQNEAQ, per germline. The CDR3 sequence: CASSLSQAGQPQHF. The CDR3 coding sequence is TGTGCCAGCAGCTTATCACAGGCTGGCCAGCCCCAGCATTTT.

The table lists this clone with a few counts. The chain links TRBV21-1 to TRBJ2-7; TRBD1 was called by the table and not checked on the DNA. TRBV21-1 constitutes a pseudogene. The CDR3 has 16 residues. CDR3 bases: TGTGCCAGCAGCAAAGCCTTTTGGGACAGGGTCTACGAGCAGTACTTC. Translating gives CASSKAFWDRVYEQYF.

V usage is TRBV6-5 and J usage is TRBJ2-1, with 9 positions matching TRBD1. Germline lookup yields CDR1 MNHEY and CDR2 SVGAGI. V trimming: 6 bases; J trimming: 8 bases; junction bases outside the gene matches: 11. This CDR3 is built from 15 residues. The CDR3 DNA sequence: TGTGCCAGCAGCCGACCGGGACAGGGAGATCATGAGCAGTTCTTC. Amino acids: CASSRPGQGDHEQFF.

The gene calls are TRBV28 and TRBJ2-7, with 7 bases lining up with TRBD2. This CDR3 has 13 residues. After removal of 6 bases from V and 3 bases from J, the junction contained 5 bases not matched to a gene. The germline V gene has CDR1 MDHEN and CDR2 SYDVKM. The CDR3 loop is CASSPPGGYEQYF. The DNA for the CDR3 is TGTGCCAGCAGCCCGCCGGGGGGCTACGAGCAGTACTTC.

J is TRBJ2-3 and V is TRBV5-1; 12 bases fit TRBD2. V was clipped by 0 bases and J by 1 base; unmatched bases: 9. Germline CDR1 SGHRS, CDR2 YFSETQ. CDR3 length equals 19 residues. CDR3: CASSLGGLAGGPRTDTQYF. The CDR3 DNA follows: TGCGCCAGCAGCTTGGGAGGTCTAGCGGGAGGGCCCCGCACAGATACGCAGTATTTT.

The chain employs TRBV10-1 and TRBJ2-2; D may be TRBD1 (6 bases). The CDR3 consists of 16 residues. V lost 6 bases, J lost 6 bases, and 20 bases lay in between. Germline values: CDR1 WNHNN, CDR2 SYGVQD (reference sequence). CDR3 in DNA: TGCGCCAGCAGAACCGGGACACCCCCGGGTTCCGGGGAGCTGTTTTTT. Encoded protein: CASRTGTPPGSGELFF.

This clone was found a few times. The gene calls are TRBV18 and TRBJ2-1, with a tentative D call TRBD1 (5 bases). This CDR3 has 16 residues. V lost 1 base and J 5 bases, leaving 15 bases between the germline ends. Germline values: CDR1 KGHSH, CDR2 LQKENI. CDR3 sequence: CASSPLTATPHNEQFF. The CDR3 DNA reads TGTGCCAGCTCACCACTGACAGCTACCCCCCACAATGAGCAGTTCTTC.

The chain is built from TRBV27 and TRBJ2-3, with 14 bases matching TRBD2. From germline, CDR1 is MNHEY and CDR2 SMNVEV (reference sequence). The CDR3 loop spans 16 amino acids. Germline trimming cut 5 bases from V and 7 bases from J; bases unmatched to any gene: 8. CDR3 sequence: CASSPQGLAGANTQYF. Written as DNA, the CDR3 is TGTGCCAGCAGTCCCCAGGGACTAGCGGGAGCAAATACGCAGTATTTT.

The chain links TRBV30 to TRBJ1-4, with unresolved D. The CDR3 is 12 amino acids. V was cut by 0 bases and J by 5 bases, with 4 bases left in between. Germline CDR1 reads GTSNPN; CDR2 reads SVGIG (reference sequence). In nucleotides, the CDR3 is TGTGCCTGGAGTGTACACAATGAAAAACTGTTTTTT. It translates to CAWSVHNEKLFF.

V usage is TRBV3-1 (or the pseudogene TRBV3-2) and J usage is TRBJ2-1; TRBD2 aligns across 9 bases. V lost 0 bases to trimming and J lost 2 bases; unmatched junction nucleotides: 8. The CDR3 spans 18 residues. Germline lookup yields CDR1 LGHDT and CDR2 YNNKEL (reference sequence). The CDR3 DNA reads TGTGCCAGCAGCCAAGAGTCCCTAGCGGGATCGACCTACAATGAGCAGTTCTTC. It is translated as CASSQESLAGSTYNEQFF.

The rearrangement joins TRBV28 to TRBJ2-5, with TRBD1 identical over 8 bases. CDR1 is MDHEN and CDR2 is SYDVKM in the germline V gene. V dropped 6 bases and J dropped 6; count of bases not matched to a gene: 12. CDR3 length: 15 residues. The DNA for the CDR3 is TGTGCCAGCAGCTATACCGGGACAGGAGCAAAGACCCAGTACTTC. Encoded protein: CASSYTGTGAKTQYF.

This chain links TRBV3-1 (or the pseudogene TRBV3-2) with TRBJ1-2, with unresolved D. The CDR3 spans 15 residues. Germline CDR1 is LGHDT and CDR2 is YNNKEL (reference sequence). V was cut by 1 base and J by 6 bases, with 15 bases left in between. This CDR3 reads CASSQGRVGYDGYTF. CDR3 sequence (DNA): TGTGCCAGCAGCCAAGGACGGGTGGGTTACGATGGCTACACCTTC.

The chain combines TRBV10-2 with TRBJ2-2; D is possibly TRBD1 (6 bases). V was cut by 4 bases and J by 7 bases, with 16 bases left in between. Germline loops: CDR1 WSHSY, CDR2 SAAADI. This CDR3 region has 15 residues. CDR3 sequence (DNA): TGCGCCAGCAGTGGGGGATGGGGGCTGGACGGGGAGCTGTTTTTT. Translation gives CASSGGWGLDGELFF.

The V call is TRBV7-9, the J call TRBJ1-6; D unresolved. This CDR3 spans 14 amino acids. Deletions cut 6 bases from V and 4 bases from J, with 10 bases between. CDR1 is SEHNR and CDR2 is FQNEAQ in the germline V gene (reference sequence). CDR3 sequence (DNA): TGTGCCAGCAGTTCCGGGATTTATAATTCACCCCTCCACTTT. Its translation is CASSSGIYNSPLHF.

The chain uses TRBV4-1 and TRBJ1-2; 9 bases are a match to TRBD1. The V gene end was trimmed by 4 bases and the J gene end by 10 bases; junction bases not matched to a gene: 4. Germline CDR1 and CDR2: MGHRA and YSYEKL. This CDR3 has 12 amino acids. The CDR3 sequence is CASSLEQGAYTF. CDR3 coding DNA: TGCGCCAGCAGCCTGGAACAGGGGGCCTACACCTTC.

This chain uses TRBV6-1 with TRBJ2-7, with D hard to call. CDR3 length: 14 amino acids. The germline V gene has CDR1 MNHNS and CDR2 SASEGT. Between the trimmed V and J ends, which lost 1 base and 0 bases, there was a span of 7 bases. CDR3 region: CASSEGWSSYEQYF. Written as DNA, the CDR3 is TGTGCCAGCAGTGAAGGGTGGAGCTCCTACGAGCAGTACTTC.

The CDR3 DNA reads TGTGCCAGCAGCCAAGAAGGGCTAGCGGGGGATGAGCAGTTCTTC. The encoded protein is CASSQEGLAGDEQFF. This chain connects TRBV3-1 (or the pseudogene TRBV3-2) to TRBJ2-1; 10 nucleotides align to TRBD2. CDR1 is LGHDT, CDR2 YNNKEL, per germline (reference sequence). The junction had 4 bases not matched to a gene; V was cut back by 0 bases and J by 8 bases. The CDR3 runs to 15 residues.

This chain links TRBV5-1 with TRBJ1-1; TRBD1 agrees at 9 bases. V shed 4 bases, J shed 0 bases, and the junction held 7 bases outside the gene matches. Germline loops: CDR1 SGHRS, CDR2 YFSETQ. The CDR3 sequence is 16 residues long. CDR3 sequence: CASSIGTGNMNTEAFF. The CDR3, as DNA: TGCGCCAGCAGCATAGGGACAGGGAACATGAACACTGAAGCTTTCTTT.

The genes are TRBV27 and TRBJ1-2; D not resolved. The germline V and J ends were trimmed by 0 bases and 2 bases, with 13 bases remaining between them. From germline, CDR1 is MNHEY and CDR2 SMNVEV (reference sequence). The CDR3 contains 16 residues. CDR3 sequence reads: CASSLSVARRNYGYTF. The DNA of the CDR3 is TGTGCCAGCAGTTTATCTGTGGCCCGGAGGAACTATGGCTACACCTTC.

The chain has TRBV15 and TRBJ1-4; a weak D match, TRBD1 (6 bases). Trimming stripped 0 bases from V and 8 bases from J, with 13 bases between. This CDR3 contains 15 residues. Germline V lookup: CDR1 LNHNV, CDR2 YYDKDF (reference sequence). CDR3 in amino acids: CATSRDEGEYEKLFF. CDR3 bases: TGTGCCACCAGCAGAGATGAGGGGGAGTACGAAAAACTGTTTTTT.

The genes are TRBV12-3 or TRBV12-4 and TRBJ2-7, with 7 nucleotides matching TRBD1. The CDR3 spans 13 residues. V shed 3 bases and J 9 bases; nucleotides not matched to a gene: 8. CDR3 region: CASSFPQGSVQYF. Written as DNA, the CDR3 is TGTGCCAGCAGTTTCCCACAGGGGAGCGTGCAGTACTTC.

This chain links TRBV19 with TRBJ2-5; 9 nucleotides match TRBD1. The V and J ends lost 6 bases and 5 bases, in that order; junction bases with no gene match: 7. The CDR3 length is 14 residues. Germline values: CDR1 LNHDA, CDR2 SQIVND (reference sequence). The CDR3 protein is CASRAQGARETQYF. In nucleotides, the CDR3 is TGTGCCAGTAGGGCACAGGGGGCGCGGGAGACCCAGTACTTC. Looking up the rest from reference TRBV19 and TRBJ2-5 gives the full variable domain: DGGITQSPKYLFRKEGQNVTLSCEQNLNHDAMYWYRQDPGQGLRLIYYSQIVNDFQKGDIAEGYSVSREKKESFPLTVTSAQKNPTAFYLCASRAQGARETQYFGPGTRLLVL.

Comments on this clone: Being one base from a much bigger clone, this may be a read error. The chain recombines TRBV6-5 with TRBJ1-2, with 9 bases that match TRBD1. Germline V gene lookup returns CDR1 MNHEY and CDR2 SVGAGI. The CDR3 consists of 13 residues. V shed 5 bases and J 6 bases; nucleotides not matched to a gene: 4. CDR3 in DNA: TGTGCCAGCAGTCTAGGGACAGGGCATGGCTACACCTTC. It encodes CASSLGTGHGYTF.

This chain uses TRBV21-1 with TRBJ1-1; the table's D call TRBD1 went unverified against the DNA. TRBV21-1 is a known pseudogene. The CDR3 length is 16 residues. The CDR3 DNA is TGTGCCAGCAGCCCAGTGGACAGGGGAATCGTTTTGACAGCTTTCTTT. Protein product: CASSPVDRGIVLTAFF.

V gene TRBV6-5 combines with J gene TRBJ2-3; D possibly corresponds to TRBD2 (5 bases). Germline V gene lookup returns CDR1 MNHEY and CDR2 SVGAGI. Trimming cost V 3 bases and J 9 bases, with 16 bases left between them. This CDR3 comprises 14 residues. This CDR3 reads CASSYGSEGGTQYF. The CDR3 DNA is TGTGCCAGCAGTTATGGTAGCGAAGGTGGCACGCAGTATTTT.